These 22 T cell receptor beta chains came from one sample sequenced in a study of shared clonotypes between healthy human individuals. The data were produced by immunoSEQ multiplex PCR, yet TCRdb's version contains in-frame clones alone and is incomplete. The table shows around 2.1 million clones, with roughly 91% occurring only once. Naive CD8 cells comprised CD45RO-negative, CCR7-positively selected cells, excluding terminally differentiated effector memory CD45RA+ cells. The material sequenced was naive CD8+ T cells from PBMCs. The source of these receptors is a man aged 18-30 years in good health. Some clones in this sample may be carry-over from other donors' samples.

The chain uses TRBV5-6 and TRBJ1-1; 12 positions agree with TRBD1. The CDR3 sequence is 17 residues long. V shed 4 bases, J shed 4 bases, and the junction held 11 bases outside the gene matches. Germline V gene sequence: CDR1 SGHDT, CDR2 YYEEEE. CDR3 coding DNA: TGTGCCAGCAGCCCCCGGGACAGGGGGCTTACGAGCACTGAAGCTTTCTTT. Amino acids: CASSPRDRGLTSTEAFF.

The count of this clone is one. This CDR3 is also generated by other DNA sequences in the sample. The chain is built from TRBV10-3 and TRBJ2-1, with a possible D match to TRBD2 (5 bases). This CDR3 comprises 15 residues. Trimming took off 0 bases at V and 0 bases at J, with 6 bases between the two ends. Looked up from germline, CDR1 is ENHRY and CDR2 is SYGVKD. For the CDR3, the DNA is TGTGCCATCAGTGAGTCAGGGAGCTCCTACAATGAGCAGTTCTTC. Translating it yields CAISESGSSYNEQFF.

This clone was recorded once. The rearrangement joins TRBV19 to TRBJ2-7; D may be TRBD2 (5 bases). The CDR3 covers 15 residues. Deletions cut 5 bases from V and 6 bases from J, with 20 bases between. Germline V CDR1 and CDR2: LNHDA, SQIVND (reference sequence). The CDR3 reads CASSPGSLRFGEQYF. The DNA of the CDR3 is TGTGCCAGTAGTCCGGGGTCCCTCCGGTTCGGCGAGCAGTACTTC.

The rearrangement joins TRBV19 to TRBJ1-2; no clear D. V gave up 1 base and J gave up 3 bases, with 12 bases separating them. The CDR3 runs 15 residues. Germline CDR1 and CDR2: LNHDA and SQIVND (reference sequence). The CDR3 loop reads CASSIAWQDHYGYTF. The CDR3 DNA sequence: TGTGCCAGTAGTATAGCTTGGCAGGACCACTATGGCTACACCTTC.

The chain employs TRBV9 and TRBJ2-4; 13 nucleotides align to TRBD2. There are 17 residues in the CDR3. Trimming at V came to 3 bases and at J to 7 bases, leaving 10 bases not matched to a gene. CDR1 SGDLS and CDR2 YYNGEE come from the germline V gene. CDR3 amino acids: CASSATRTSGSTNIQYF. The CDR3, as DNA: TGTGCCAGCAGCGCCACTCGGACTAGCGGGAGTACGAACATTCAGTACTTC.

This chain connects TRBV5-1 to TRBJ2-7, with D uncertain. This CDR3 is built from 12 residues. The V gene lost 3 bases and the J gene lost 4 bases, with 8 bases spanning the gap. Germline V gene data show CDR1 as SGHRS and CDR2 as YFSETQ. The CDR3: CASSYDLYEQYF. In DNA form, the CDR3 reads TGCGCCAGCAGCTACGACTTATACGAGCAGTACTTC.

This chain connects TRBV5-5 to TRBJ2-1; no clear D. Per the germline V gene, CDR1 is SGHKS and CDR2 is YYEKEE (reference sequence). The CDR3 spans 16 residues. V lost 1 base and J 0 bases, leaving 11 bases between the germline ends. This CDR3 reads CASSLQRVPSYNEQFF. The CDR3 region has the DNA TGTGCCAGCAGCTTGCAGCGTGTACCCTCCTACAATGAGCAGTTCTTC. The variable domain in full, completed from reference TRBV5-5 and TRBJ2-1, reads DAGVTQSPTHLIKTRGQQVTLRCSPISGHKSVSWYQQVLGQGPQFIFQYYEKEERGRGNFPDRFSARQFPNYSSELNVNALLLGDSALYLCASSLQRVPSYNEQFFGPGTRLTVL.

The chain is built from TRBV9 and TRBJ2-7, with 11 bases that match TRBD2. The length of the CDR3 is 15 residues. J was trimmed by 2 bases and V by 3 bases; bases with no gene match: 4. Germline V CDR1 and CDR2: SGDLS, YYNGEE. CDR3 amino acids: CASSGRTSGPYEQYF. CDR3 DNA sequence: TGTGCCAGCAGCGGAAGGACTAGCGGGCCCTACGAGCAGTACTTC.

This chain links TRBV15 with TRBJ2-1, with D unresolved. This CDR3 has 16 residues. V lost 4 bases and J 0 bases, leaving 13 bases between the germline ends. Germline-derived CDR1 and CDR2 are LNHNV and YYDKDF (reference sequence). CDR3 residues: CATSISAGFSYNEQFF. The CDR3 DNA reads as TGTGCCACCAGCATCTCTGCTGGGTTCTCCTACAATGAGCAGTTCTTC.

This rearrangement joins TRBV9 to TRBJ2-2; TRBD1 aligns across 7 bases. Germline V gene sequence: CDR1 SGDLS, CDR2 YYNGEE. Trimming cost V 5 bases and J 0 bases; bases outside gene matches: 4. The CDR3 length is 15 residues. CDR3 protein: CASSVTGSNTGELFF. CDR3 coding DNA: TGTGCCAGCAGTGTGACAGGGTCGAACACCGGGGAGCTGTTTTTT.

The J gene is TRBJ2-7, the V gene TRBV11-1; D possibly matches TRBD1 or TRBD2 (6 bases each). Trimming took 2 bases from V and 2 from J, leaving 10 bases between them. This CDR3 comprises 14 residues. Looked up from germline, CDR1 is SGHAT and CDR2 is FQDESV (reference sequence). The CDR3: CASSLRGPTYEQYF. The CDR3 DNA reads as TGTGCCAGCAGCTTACGGGGGCCGACCTACGAGCAGTACTTC.

This clone appeared a single time. The chain carries TRBV7-6 and TRBJ2-3; possible D gene TRBD2, 6 bases. Trimming stripped 1 base from V and 9 bases from J, with 17 bases between. Germline assignment: CDR1 SGHVS and CDR2 FNYEAQ. The CDR3 spans 15 residues. CDR3 bases: TGTGCCAGCAGCTTAGGTGTACTAGCAGCTGGAACGCAGTATTTT. Translated: CASSLGVLAAGTQYF. Drawing the rest from reference TRBV7-6 and TRBJ2-3, the complete variable domain is GAGVSQSPRYKVTKRGQDVALRCDPISGHVSLYWYRQALGQGPEFLTYFNYEAQQDKSGLPNDRFSAERPEGSISTLTIQRTEQRDSAMYRCASSLGVLAAGTQYFGPGTRLTVL.

This clone occurred once. The V call is TRBV25-1, the J call TRBJ1-2; 7 bases agree with TRBD1. V was pared by 3 bases and J by 4 bases, with 2 bases of the junction left unmatched. This CDR3 is built from 13 residues. Germline V lookup: CDR1 MGHDK, CDR2 SYGVNS. CDR3 protein: CASSETGSYGYTF. In nucleotides, the CDR3 is TGTGCCAGCAGTGAGACAGGGAGCTATGGCTACACCTTC.

The chain uses TRBV7-9 and TRBJ2-5, with D maybe TRBD1 (6 bases). The CDR3 is 16 residues long. Germline values: CDR1 SEHNR, CDR2 FQNEAQ (reference sequence). V was clipped by 5 bases and J by 0 bases, with 16 bases between them. The CDR3 region has the DNA TGTGCCAGCAGCCCAAGGGCAGGGGATTACCAAGAGACCCAGTACTTC. Translating gives CASSPRAGDYQETQYF.

The genes are TRBV27 and TRBJ2-4; D is ambiguous. The length of the CDR3 is 16 residues. The ends were cut back, 2 bases at V and 1 base at J, with 12 bases in the middle. Germline V gene data show CDR1 as MNHEY and CDR2 as SMNVEV (reference sequence). The CDR3 reads CASSLHPPGAKNIQYF. CDR3 DNA: TGTGCCAGCAGTTTACACCCCCCGGGCGCCAAAAACATTCAGTACTTC.

With respect to this clone: In the same sample, other DNA sequences code for this CDR3. The J gene is TRBJ1-1, the V gene TRBV7-2, with 7 bases that match TRBD1. Per the germline V gene, CDR1 is SGHTA and CDR2 is FQGNSA. CDR3 length equals 11 residues. V lost 3 bases and J lost 11; bases outside the gene matches: 3. The CDR3 reads CASSFGTEAFF. The CDR3 DNA reads TGTGCCAGCAGCTTCGGGACAGAGGCTTTCTTT.

The V gene is TRBV9, the J gene TRBJ2-2, with TRBD1 matching 7 bases. J lost 3 bases, V lost 8 bases, and 13 bases had no gene match. The CDR3 spans 16 residues. Germline CDR1 is SGDLS and CDR2 is YYNGEE. The CDR3: CASKAERGRDTGELFF. CDR3 DNA: TGTGCCAGTAAGGCGGAGAGGGGGCGAGACACCGGGGAGCTGTTTTTT.

V and J are TRBV6-1 and TRBJ2-5, with D unresolved. This CDR3 region has 11 residues. The germline V and J ends were trimmed by 6 bases and 5 bases, with 7 bases remaining between them. The V gene's germline CDR1 is MNHNS and CDR2 SASEGT. This CDR3 is CASRWTETQYF. The CDR3 nucleotides read TGTGCCAGCAGGTGGACCGAGACCCAGTACTTC.

The chain is built from TRBV19 and TRBJ1-1; D unresolved. The CDR3 is 13 residues long. Looked up from germline, CDR1 is LNHDA and CDR2 is SQIVND (reference sequence). V was shortened by 6 bases and J by 4 bases, with 12 bases between the two germline ends. The DNA for the CDR3 is TGTGCCAGTAGCCCCGTTGCCGCCACTGAAGCTTTCTTT. It translates to CASSPVAATEAFF.

This clone was seen a single time. The chain recombines TRBV13 with TRBJ1-1; 12 bases are a match to TRBD1. V gave up 5 bases and J gave up 7 bases; unmatched junction bases: 8. This CDR3 is 15 amino acids long. The germline gives CDR1 PRHDT, CDR2 FYEKMQ (reference sequence). The CDR3 DNA sequence: TGTGCCAGCAGCGGGCGGGACAGGGGGCACGTTGAAGCTTTCTTT. It is translated as CASSGRDRGHVEAFF.

V is TRBV5-4 and J is TRBJ2-1, with 10 bases aligning to TRBD2. The CDR3 is made up of 16 amino acids. In germline, CDR1 is SGHNT, CDR2 YYREEE (reference sequence). J lost 9 bases, V lost 2 bases, and 11 bases had no gene match. CDR3 nucleotide sequence: TGTGCCAGCAGCTTAAGGACTAGCGGCTCCTACGGTGAGCAGTTCTTC. Protein product: CASSLRTSGSYGEQFF. The full variable domain, in which reference TRBV5-4 and TRBJ2-1 provide the parts outside the CDR3, is ETGVTQSPTHLIKTRGQQVTLRCSSQSGHNTVSWYQQALGQGPQFIFQYYREEENGRGNFPPRFSGLQFPNYSSELNVNALELDDSALYLCASSLRTSGSYGEQFFGPGTRLTVL.

This rearrangement joins TRBV27 to TRBJ1-1; D is unresolved. This CDR3 contains 15 residues. Germline V lookup: CDR1 MNHEY, CDR2 SMNVEV (reference sequence). V was cut by 6 bases and J by 2 bases, with 16 bases left in between. In DNA form, the CDR3 reads TGTGCCAGCAGCAAAGAGAAGTGGGGTAACACTGAAGCTTTCTTT. It specifies CASSKEKWGNTEAFF.